The sample holds a few counts of the clone carrying this T cell receptor beta chain. The data originate from a study of CD8 T cells in ankylosing spondylitis. Germline CDR1 is SGHDT and CDR2 is YYEEEE. The V end lost 0 bases, the J end lost 0 bases, and 10 bases lay between the germline ends. There are 17 residues in the CDR3. Libraries of TCR beta came from quantitative 5'-RACE with molecular barcodes. TCRdb reprocessed the 5' RACE reads with MiXCR, giving one entry per CDR3 protein. Of hundreds of thousands of distinct CDR3 sequences detected, roughly 20% appear once; the ten largest clones hold less than 15%.

The source material was blood, either unsorted or a sorted T cell fraction (not recorded which). The chain employs TRBV5-6 and TRBJ2-6; either TRBD1 or TRBD2 may supply D (5 bases each). This clonotype was sampled from a male donor with ankylosing spondylitis or in good health (not recorded which). The CDR3 reads CASSLDPGTSGANVLTF. As DNA, the CDR3 is TGTGCCAGCAGCTTGGACCCGGGGACCTCTGGGGCCAACGTCCTGACTTTC.